This T cell receptor (beta chain) was sequenced during a study of blood T cells in healthy people across ages. Each donor supplied roughly 9 milliliters of peripheral blood. Total RNA, at least 5.5 micrograms per sample, was extracted from PBMCs. This clonotype showed up just a few times. For the second PCR, which ran for roughly 6 to 12 cycles, a sample-barcoded 5' primer and a J-beta primer mix were used. One entry per CDR3 protein results from TCRdb running MiXCR on the 5' RACE reads. In the table there are approximately 290,000 distinct CDR3 sequences, roughly a quarter of which are singletons. CDR3 length: 13 amino acids. CDR1 is SGHTA, CDR2 FQGTGA, per germline. Trimming took off 1 base at V and 8 bases at J, with 11 bases between the two ends.

This sequence joins TRBV7-3 and TRBJ1-1; tentative D call: TRBD1 (6 bases). The sequence was obtained from a woman aged 70-85 years in good health. Sequenced: blood. The CDR3 is CASSLRTEPEAFF. In DNA, the CDR3 is TGTGCCAGCAGCTTAAGGACAGAACCCGAAGCTTTCTTT.